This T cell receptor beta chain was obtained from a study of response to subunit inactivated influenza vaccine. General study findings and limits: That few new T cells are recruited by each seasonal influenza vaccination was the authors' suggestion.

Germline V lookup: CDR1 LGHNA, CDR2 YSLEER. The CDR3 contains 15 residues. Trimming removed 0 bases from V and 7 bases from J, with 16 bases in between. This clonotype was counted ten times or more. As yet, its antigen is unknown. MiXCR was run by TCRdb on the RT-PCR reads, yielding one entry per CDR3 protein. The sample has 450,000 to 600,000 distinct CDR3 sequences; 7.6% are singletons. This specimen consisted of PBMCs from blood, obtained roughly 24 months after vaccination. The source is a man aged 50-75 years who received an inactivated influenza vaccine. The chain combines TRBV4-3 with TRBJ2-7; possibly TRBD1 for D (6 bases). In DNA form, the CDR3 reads TGCGCCAGCAGCCAAGACTGGATAGGGGGTAATGAGCAGTACTTC. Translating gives CASSQDWIGGNEQYF.